This is a list of T cell receptor beta chains from one sample in a study of T cell responses to AZD1222 COVID-19 vaccine. The data were produced by immunoSEQ multiplex PCR, yet TCRdb's version contains in-frame clones alone and is incomplete. The sample has 95,000 to 100,000 clones; roughly nine tenths are singletons. The material sequenced was peripheral blood, taken on day 0 of AZD1222 vaccination. The receptors originated from an adult in good health. Both conserved end residues are part of each CDR3. A D gene is named only where the DNA matches it firmly. Clone size is stated in some rows and not others, as once, few, many or a class when expanded.

D	V	J	size	CDR3	DNA
-	TRBV5-1	TRBJ2-2	few	CASSLATGGKGGELFF	TGCGCCAGCAGCTTGGCCACCGGGGGCAAAGGCGGGGAGCTGTTTTTT
TRBD1	TRBV7-3	TRBJ2-6	-	CASSFTGGTGANVLTF	TGTGCCAGCAGCTTTACAGGGGGCACTGGGGCCAACGTCCTGACTTTC
-	TRBV30	TRBJ1-2	-	CAWSWTPVLPNYGYTF	TGTGCCTGGAGTTGGACACCAGTTTTACCTAACTATGGCTACACCTTC
TRBD2	TRBV6-1	TRBJ2-1	once	CASSEAPAGGSEQFF	TGTGCCAGCAGTGAAGCGCCGGCGGGGGGATCGGAGCAGTTCTTC
TRBD1	TRBV2	TRBJ2-4	-	CASSELAGGNIQYF	TGTGCCAGCAGTGAACTGGCAGGGGGAAACATTCAGTACTTC
TRBD1	TRBV18	TRBJ1-1	-	CASSPPDRGRDTEAFF	TGTGCCAGCTCACCCCCGGACAGGGGACGAGACACTGAAGCTTTCTTT
-	TRBV7-9	TRBJ2-7	-	CASSLSRLNYEQYF	TGTGCCAGCAGCTTAAGTAGACTTAACTACGAGCAGTACTTC
-	TRBV7-9	TRBJ2-1	-	CASSLTREQFF	TGTGCCAGCAGCTTAACTCGTGAGCAGTTCTTC
-	TRBV9	TRBJ1-2	-	CASSVGETTTYYGYTF	TGTGCCAGCAGCGTAGGGGAAACCACGACGTACTATGGCTACACCTTC
TRBD1	TRBV29-1	TRBJ1-1	-	CSVIGTGGTGAFF	TGCAGCGTAATCGGGACAGGGGGGACTGGTGCTTTCTTT
-	TRBV28	TRBJ2-5	-	CASTPGTQETQYF	TGTGCCAGCACCCCTGGCACACAAGAGACCCAGTACTTC
-	TRBV5-1	TRBJ2-6	-	CASSSRLAGSGANVLTF	TGCGCCAGCAGCTCCCGACTTGCGGGATCTGGGGCCAACGTCCTGACTTTC
-	TRBV19	TRBJ1-2	-	CASSSYGPTRGYTF	TGTGCCAGTAGTTCTTACGGGCCGACGCGGGGCTACACCTTC
-	TRBV19	TRBJ1-1	-	CASSIQAGEGTEAFF	TGTGCCAGTAGTATTCAGGCAGGGGAGGGGACTGAAGCTTTCTTT
-	TRBV7-3	TRBJ2-3	-	CASSPGLETDTQYF	TGTGCCAGCAGCCCGGGACTGGAGACAGATACGCAGTATTTT
-	TRBV5-6	TRBJ2-5	-	CASSLTGLGETQYF	TGTGCCAGCAGCTTAACAGGGTTGGGTGAGACCCAGTACTTC